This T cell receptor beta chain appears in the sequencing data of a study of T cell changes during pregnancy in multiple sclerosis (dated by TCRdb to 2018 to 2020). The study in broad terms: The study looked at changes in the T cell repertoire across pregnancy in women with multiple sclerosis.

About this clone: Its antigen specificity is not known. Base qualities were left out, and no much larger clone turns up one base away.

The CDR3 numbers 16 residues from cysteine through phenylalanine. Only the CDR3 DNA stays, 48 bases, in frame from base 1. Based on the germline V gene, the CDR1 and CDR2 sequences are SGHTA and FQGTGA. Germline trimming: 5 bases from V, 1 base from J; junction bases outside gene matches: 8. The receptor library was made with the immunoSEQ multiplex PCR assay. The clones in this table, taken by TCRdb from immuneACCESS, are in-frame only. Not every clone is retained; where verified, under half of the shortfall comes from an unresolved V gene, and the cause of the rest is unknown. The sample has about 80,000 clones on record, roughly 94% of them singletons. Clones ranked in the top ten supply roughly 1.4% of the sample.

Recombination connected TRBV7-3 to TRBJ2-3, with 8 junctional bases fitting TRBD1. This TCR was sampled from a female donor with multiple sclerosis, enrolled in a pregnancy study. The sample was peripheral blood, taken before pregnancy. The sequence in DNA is TGTGCCAGCAGCACCGACAGGGGATCGGGCACAGATACGCAGTATTTT. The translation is CASSTDRGSGTDTQYF.